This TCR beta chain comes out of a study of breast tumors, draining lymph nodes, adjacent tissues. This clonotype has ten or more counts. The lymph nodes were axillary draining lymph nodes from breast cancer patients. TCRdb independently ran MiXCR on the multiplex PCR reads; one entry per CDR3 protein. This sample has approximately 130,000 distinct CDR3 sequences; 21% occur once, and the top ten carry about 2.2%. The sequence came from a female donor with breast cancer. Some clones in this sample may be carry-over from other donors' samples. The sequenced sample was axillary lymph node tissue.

The DNA of the CDR3 is TGTGCCAGCAGCAAAGACTCACCAGTAAGCTACGAGCAGTACTTC. It yields the protein CASSKDSPVSYEQYF. This chain joins TRBV6-1 and TRBJ2-7; no clear D gene. The V gene's germline CDR1 is MNHNS and CDR2 SASEGT. CDR3 length: 15 residues. The V end lost 6 bases, the J end lost 3 bases, and 18 bases lay between the germline ends.